These T cell receptor beta chains were read from a single sample in a study of T cells after yellow fever vaccination. TCRdb itself ran the 5' RACE reads through MiXCR, one entry per CDR3 protein. Of 150,000 to 200,000 distinct CDR3 sequences detected, 11% appear once; the ten largest clones hold roughly a third. This material consisted of CD8+ T cells sorted from PBMCs, taken 15 days after the yellow fever booster vaccination. The source of these receptors is a man younger than 35 who received the YFV17D yellow fever vaccine. Each CDR3 is given with its conserved first and last residue. The order of the fields is CDR3 protein, D gene, J gene, V gene, clone size. D genes are given only for firm matches. Clone size is given for some rows only: seen once, a few or many times, or a class if the clone is expanded.

CASSQDRTSTDTQYF,NA,TRBJ2-3,TRBV4-3,many
CASSQSGGPNTGELFF,TRBD1,TRBJ2-2,TRBV4-3,NA
CASSLTGPGNSGNTIYF,NA,TRBJ1-3,TRBV27,few
CASSYGRDVFF,NA,TRBJ2-1,TRBV6-6,NA
CASSGRGSGSSYEQYF,NA,TRBJ2-7,TRBV5-1,few
CASEGSTGELFF,NA,TRBJ2-2,TRBV6-2/TRBV6-3,NA
CASSPPGTGVYNEQFF,TRBD1,TRBJ2-1,TRBV14,many
CASSWRENTEAFF,NA,TRBJ1-1,TRBV27,NA
CASSLIAASTDTQYF,NA,TRBJ2-3,TRBV7-3,few
CASSEQGDQETQYF,NA,TRBJ2-5,TRBV12-3/TRBV12-4,NA
CSAREGPEAFF,NA,TRBJ1-1,TRBV29-1,NA
CASSAGTVRAYEQYF,NA,TRBJ2-7,TRBV5-1,many
CAISEFGARAAFF,NA,TRBJ1-1,TRBV10-3,few
CSAWDRGTGELFF,TRBD1,TRBJ2-2,TRBV20-1,many
CASSQANQVWTRNRYNEQFF,NA,TRBJ2-1,TRBV4-1,few
CASSFEGTGINEQFF,NA,TRBJ2-1,TRBV7-9,few
CASSRGAGVQETQYF,TRBD2,TRBJ2-5,TRBV6-6,few
CASSVGDRDTEAFF,NA,TRBJ1-1,TRBV9,NA
CASSLGRRGEETQYF,NA,TRBJ2-5,TRBV7-8,NA
CASSVDLTAYGYTF,NA,TRBJ1-2,TRBV9,few
CSVETGAVQETQYF,TRBD1,TRBJ2-5,TRBV29-1,NA
CASSRRGRSYEQYF,NA,TRBJ2-7,TRBV14,NA
CASSYLGTGHEAFF,TRBD1,TRBJ1-1,TRBV6-5,NA
CASSSRGQGLSSYEQYF,TRBD1,TRBJ2-7,TRBV7-9,few
CASSDPGLPTGELFF,TRBD2,TRBJ2-2,TRBV6-4,NA
CASSQRDGKETQYF,NA,TRBJ2-5,TRBV11-3,NA
CASSKARDRKLNTEAFF,NA,TRBJ1-1,TRBV21-1,few
CASGEGKGYGYTF,NA,TRBJ1-2,TRBV19,NA
CASSSKDRETDTQYF,TRBD1,TRBJ2-3,TRBV11-3,few
CASSPGLAPGELFF,TRBD2,TRBJ2-2,TRBV6-2/TRBV6-3,NA
CASSWDRIYNEQFF,NA,TRBJ2-1,TRBV27,few
CASSQGAYEQYF,TRBD1,TRBJ2-7,TRBV12-3/TRBV12-4,many
CASSFLWPDSNQPQHF,NA,TRBJ1-5,TRBV11-3,few
CASSLGPGLRHYNEQFF,NA,TRBJ2-1,TRBV12-3/TRBV12-4,few
CASSVATGADEQYF,NA,TRBJ2-7,TRBV9,few
CARTSGGNTEAFF,NA,TRBJ1-1,TRBV7-2,few